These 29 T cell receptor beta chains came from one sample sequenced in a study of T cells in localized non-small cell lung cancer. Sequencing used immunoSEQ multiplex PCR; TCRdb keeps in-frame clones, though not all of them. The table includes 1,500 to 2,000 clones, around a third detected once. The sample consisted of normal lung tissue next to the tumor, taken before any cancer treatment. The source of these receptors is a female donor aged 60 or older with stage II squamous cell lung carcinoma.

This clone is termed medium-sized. CDR3 region: CASSLLAGDSEQYF. CDR3 nucleotides: TGTGCCAGCAGCCTTCTAGCGGGAGACAGCGAGCAGTACTTC. The genes are TRBV6-8 and TRBJ2-7, with 10 bases that match TRBD2. V shed 6 bases, J shed 6 bases, and the junction held 8 bases outside the gene matches. This CDR3 region has 14 residues. Per germline, CDR1 MNHGY and CDR2 SAAAGT.

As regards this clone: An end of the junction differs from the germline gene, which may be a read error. As DNA, the CDR3 is TGTGCCTGGAGTGACTACAAAGGAGGGAACTTC. Protein product: CAWSDYKGGNF. V is TRBV30 and J is TRBJ1-2; D gene ambiguous. This CDR3 has 11 residues. Germline CDR1 GTSNPN, CDR2 SVGIG (reference sequence).

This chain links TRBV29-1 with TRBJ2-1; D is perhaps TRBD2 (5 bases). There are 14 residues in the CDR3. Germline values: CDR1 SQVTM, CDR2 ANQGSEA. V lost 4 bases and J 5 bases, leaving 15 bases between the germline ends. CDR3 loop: CSVGGLYGDNEQFF. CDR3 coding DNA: TGCAGCGTTGGCGGGCTTTACGGCGACAATGAGCAGTTCTTC.

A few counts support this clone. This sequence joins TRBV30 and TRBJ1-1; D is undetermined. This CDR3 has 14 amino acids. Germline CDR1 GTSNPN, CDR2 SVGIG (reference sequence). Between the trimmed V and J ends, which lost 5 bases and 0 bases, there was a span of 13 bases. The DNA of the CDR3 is TGTGCCTGGGGGGTGTACCAAATGAACACTGAAGCTTTCTTT. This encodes CAWGVYQMNTEAFF.

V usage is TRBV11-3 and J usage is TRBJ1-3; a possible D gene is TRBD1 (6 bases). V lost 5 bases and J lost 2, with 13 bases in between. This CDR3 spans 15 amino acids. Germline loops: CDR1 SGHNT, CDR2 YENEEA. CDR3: CASSQLTGTGNTIYF. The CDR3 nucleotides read TGTGCCAGCAGCCAACTTACAGGGACTGGAAACACCATATATTTT.

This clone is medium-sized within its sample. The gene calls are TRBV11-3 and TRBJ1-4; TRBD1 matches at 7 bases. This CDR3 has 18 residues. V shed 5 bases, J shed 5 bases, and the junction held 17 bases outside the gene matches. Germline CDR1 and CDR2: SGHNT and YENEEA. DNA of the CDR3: TGTGCCAGCAGCGCTCCGGGACGGCAGGGGGGTTGCAATGAAAAACTGTTTTTT. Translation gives CASSAPGRQGGCNEKLFF.

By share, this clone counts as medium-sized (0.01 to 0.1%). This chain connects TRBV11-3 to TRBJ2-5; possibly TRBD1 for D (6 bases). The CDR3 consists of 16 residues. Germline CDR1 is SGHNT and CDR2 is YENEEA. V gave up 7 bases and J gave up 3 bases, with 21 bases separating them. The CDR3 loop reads CASTEKGRAGEETQYF. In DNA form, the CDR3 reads TGTGCCAGCACCGAAAAAGGCCGGGCAGGGGAAGAGACCCAGTACTTC.

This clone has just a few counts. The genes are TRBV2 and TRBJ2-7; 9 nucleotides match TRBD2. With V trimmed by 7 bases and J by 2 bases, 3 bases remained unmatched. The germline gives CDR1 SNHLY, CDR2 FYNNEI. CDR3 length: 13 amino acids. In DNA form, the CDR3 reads TGTGCCAGCATAGCGGGGGTCACCTACGAGCAGTACTTC. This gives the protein CASIAGVTYEQYF.

CDR3 amino acids: CASSLDPGDYTEAFF. DNA of the CDR3: TGTGCCAGCAGCTTAGATCCGGGGGACTACACTGAAGCTTTCTTT. This rearrangement joins TRBV11-3 to TRBJ1-1; D perhaps matches TRBD1 (5 bases). V was cut by 0 bases and J by 3 bases, with 11 bases left in between. The CDR3 is made up of 15 amino acids. Looked up from germline, CDR1 is SGHNT and CDR2 is YENEEA.

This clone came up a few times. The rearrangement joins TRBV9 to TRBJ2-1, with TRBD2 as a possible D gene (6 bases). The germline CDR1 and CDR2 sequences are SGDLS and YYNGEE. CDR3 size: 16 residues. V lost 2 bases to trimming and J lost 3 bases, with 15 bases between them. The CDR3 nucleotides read TGTGCCAGCAGCGTGGGGGGAGTCCACAACTACAATGAGCAGTTCTTC. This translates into CASSVGGVHNYNEQFF.

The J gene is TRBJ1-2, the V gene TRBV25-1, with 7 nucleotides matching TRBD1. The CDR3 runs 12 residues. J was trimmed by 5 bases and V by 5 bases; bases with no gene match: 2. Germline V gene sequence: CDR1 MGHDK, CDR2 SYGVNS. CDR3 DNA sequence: TGTGCCAGCAGTCAGGGGGGATATGGCTACACCTTC. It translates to CASSQGGYGYTF.

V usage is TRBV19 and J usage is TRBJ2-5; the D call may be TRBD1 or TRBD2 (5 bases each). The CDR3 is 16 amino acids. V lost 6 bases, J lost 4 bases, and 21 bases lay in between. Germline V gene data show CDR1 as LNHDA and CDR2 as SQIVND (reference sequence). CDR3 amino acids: CASRDPGASRGETQYF. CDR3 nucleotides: TGTGCCAGTAGGGACCCCGGAGCCTCGAGGGGAGAGACCCAGTACTTC.

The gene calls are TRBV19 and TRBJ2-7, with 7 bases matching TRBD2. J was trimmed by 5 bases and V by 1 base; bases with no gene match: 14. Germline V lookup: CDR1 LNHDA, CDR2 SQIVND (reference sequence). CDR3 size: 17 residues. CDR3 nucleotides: TGTGCCAGTAGTATAGCGAGGTCCATGACTAGCATCCACGAGCAGTACTTC. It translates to CASSIARSMTSIHEQYF.

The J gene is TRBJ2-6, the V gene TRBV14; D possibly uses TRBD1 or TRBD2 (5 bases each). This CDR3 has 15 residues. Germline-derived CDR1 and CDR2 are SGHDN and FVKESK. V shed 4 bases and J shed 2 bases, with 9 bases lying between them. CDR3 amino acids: CASSLQGPGANVLTF. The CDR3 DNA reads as TGTGCCAGCAGCCTTCAGGGACCTGGGGCCAACGTCCTGACTTTC.

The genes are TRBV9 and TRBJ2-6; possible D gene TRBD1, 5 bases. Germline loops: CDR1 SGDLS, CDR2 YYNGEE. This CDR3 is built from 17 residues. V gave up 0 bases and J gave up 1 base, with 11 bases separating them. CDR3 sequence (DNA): TGTGCCAGCAGCGTAGGGGGCGCGTTATCTGGGGCCAACGTCCTGACTTTC. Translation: CASSVGGALSGANVLTF.

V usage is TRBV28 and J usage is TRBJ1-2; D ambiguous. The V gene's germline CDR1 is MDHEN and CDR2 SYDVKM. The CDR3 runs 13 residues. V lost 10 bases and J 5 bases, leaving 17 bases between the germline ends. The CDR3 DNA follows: TGTGCCACTTGGTTGGACGTGCGATATGGCTACACCTTC. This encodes CATWLDVRYGYTF.

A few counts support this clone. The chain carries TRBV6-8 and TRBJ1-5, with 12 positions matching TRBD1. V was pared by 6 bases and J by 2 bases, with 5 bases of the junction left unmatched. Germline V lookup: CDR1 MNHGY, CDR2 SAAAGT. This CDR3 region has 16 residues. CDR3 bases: TGTGCCAGCAGGGGACAGGGGGCAACGGGCAATCAGCCCCAGCATTTT. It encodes CASRGQGATGNQPQHF.

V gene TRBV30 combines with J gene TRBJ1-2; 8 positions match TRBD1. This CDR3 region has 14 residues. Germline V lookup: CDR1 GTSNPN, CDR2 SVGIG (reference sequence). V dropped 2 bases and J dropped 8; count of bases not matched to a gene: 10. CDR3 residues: CAWSKLQGAGGYTF. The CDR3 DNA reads TGTGCCTGGAGTAAACTGCAGGGGGCTGGCGGCTACACCTTC.

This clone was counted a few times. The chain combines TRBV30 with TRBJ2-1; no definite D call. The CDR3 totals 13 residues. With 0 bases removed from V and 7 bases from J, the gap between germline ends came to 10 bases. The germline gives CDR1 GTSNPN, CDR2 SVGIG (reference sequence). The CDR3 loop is CAWSVGSRNEQFF. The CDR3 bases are TGTGCCTGGAGTGTCGGCAGCAGGAATGAGCAGTTCTTC.

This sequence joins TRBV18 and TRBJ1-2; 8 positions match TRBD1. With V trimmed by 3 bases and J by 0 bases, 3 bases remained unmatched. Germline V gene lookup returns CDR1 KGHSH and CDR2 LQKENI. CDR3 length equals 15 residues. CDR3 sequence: CASSPGQGPNYGYTF. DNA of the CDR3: TGTGCCAGCTCACCCGGACAGGGCCCTAACTATGGCTACACCTTC.

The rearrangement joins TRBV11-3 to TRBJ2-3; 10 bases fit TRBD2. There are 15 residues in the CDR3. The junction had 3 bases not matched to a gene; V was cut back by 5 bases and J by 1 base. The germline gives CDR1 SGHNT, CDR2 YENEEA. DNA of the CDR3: TGTGCCAGCAGCGACGGGACTAGCGGCACAGATACGCAGTATTTT. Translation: CASSDGTSGTDTQYF.

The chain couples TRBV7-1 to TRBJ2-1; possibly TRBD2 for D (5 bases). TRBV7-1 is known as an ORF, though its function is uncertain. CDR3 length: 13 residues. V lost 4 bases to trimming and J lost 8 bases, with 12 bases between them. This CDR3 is CASSLAWEYEQFF. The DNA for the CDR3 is TGTGCCAGCAGCTTAGCTTGGGAGTATGAGCAGTTCTTC.

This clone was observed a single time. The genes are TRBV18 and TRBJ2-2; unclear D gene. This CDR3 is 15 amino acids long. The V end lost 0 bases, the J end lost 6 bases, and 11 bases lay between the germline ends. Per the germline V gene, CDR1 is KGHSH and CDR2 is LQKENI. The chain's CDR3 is CASSPPGPAPGELFF. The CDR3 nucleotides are TGTGCCAGCTCACCACCCGGACCCGCGCCCGGGGAGCTGTTTTTT.

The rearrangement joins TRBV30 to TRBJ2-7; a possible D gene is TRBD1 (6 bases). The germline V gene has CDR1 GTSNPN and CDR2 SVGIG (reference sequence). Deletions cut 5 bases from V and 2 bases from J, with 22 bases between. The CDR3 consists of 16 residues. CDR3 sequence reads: CAWGAMGNREPYEQYF. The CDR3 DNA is TGTGCCTGGGGGGCCATGGGGAACAGGGAACCCTACGAGCAGTACTTC.

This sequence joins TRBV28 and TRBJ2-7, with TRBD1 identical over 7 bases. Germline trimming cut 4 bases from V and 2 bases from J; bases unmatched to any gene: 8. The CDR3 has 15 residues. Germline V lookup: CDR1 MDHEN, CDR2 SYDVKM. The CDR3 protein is CASSSGDRVAYEQYF. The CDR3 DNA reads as TGTGCCAGCAGTTCAGGAGACAGGGTGGCCTACGAGCAGTACTTC.

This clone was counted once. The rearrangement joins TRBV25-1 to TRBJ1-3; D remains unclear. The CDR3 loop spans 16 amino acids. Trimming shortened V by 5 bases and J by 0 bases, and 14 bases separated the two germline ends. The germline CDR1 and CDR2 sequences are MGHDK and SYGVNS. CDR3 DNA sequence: TGTGCCAGCAGTCCTTACCAGCGGGTCTCTGGAAACACCATATATTTT. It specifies CASSPYQRVSGNTIYF.

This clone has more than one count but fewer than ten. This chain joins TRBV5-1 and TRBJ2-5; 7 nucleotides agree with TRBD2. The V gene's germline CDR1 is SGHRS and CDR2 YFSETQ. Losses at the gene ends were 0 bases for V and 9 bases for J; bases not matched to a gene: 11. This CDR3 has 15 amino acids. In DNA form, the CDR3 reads TGCGCCAGCAGCTTGGGCGCGGGAGCAGGTGAGGCCCAGTACTTC. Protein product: CASSLGAGAGEAQYF.

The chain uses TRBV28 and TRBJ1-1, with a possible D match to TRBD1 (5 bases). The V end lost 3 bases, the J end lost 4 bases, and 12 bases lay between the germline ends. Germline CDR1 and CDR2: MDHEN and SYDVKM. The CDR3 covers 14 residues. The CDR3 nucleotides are TGTGCCAGCAGTTTGGTGGGGGGAGGCACTGAAGCTTTCTTT. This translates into CASSLVGGGTEAFF. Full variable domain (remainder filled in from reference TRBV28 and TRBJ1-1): DVKVTQSSRYLVKRTGEKVFLECVQDMDHENMFWYRQDPGLGLRLIYFSYDVKMKEKGDIPEGYSVSREKKERFSLILESASTNQTSMYLCASSLVGGGTEAFFGQGTRLTVV.

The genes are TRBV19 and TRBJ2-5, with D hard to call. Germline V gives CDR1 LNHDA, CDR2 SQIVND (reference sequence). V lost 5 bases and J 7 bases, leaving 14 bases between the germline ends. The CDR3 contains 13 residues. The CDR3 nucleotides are TGTGCCAGTAGTCGGTCCCTACACGGGACCCAGTACTTC. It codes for CASSRSLHGTQYF.